Reported below is one T cell receptor (beta chain). Antigen: not known. Donors had no recently reported acute infections or vaccinations and were HIV-negative. The CDR3 is 15 amino acids. The V gene lost 5 bases and the J gene lost 2 bases, with 17 bases spanning the gap. Germline V gene lookup returns CDR1 SGHNT and CDR2 YYREEE (reference sequence). The entry originates in a study of shared clonotypes between healthy human individuals. Study-level findings and limits: Non-shared clonotypes were found to have lower generation probabilities than the clonotypes that were shared by all four of the sorted-subset donors. Clonotype sharing among the donors was expected to vary with sequencing depth. Researchers found naive subsets generally carried larger estimated richness than memory subsets.

The method was immunoSEQ multiplex PCR; TCRdb's version includes in-frame clones alone and lacks a portion of them. In the table there are nearly 1,000,000 clones, approximately 80% of which are singletons. The receptor's source is a young man in good health. The source material was memory CD4+ T cells sorted from blood. Specified subset: CD45RA-negative fraction. V usage is TRBV5-4 and J usage is TRBJ2-7, with D unresolved. The CDR3, as DNA: TGTGCCAGCAGGCCCGCCGGCGGAATAGCCTACGAGCAGTACTTC. Amino acid sequence: CASRPAGGIAYEQYF.